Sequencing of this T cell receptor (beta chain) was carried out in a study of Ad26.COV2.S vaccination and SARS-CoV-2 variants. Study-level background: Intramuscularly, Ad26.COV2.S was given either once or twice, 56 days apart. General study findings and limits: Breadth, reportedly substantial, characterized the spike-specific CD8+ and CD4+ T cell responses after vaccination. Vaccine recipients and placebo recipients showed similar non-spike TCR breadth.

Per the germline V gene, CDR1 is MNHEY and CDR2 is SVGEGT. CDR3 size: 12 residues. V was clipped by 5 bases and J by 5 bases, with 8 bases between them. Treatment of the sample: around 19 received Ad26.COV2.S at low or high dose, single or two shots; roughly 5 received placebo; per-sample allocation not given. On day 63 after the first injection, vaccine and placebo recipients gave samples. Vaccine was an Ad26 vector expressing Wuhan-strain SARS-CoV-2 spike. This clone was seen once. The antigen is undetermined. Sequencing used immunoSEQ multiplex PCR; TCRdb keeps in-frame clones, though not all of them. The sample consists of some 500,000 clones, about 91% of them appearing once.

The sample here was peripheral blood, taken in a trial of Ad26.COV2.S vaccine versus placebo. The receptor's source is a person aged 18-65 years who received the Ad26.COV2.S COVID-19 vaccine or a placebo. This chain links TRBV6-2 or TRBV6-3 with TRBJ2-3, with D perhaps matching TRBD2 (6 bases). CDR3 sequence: CASSRREDTQYF. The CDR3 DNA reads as TGTGCCAGCAGTAGGAGGGAAGATACGCAGTATTTT.